This T cell receptor (beta chain) was profiled in a study of blood T cell repertoires in COVID-19. The length of the CDR3 is 11 residues. Germline V lookup: CDR1 SEHNR, CDR2 FQNEAQ (reference sequence). Trimming took 11 bases from V and 4 from J, leaving 11 bases between them. In the original workflow: How many nucleated cells were present was estimated from reference gene primer amplification. The assay was immunoSEQ multiplex PCR, and TCRdb's table has in-frame clones only and misses some. Clone size and V and J calls were adopted from that table, with D and trimming inferred from the DNA. The sample gives about 190,000 clones, around nine tenths of which show up once; approximately 2.5% is in the top ten.

Sequencing was performed on peripheral blood. The TCR was taken from a man between 40 and 49 years old with active or convalescent COVID-19. The rearrangement uses TRBV7-9 and TRBJ1-1; TRBD1 might be the D (5 bases). The CDR3 loop is CAWGEFTEAFF. CDR3 DNA sequence: TGTGCCTGGGGGGAGTTCACTGAAGCTTTCTTT.